Below are 23 T cell receptor beta chains sequenced from a single sample in a study of T cell repertoires in cytomegalovirus infection (dated by TCRdb to between 2017 and 2020). These receptors' antigens are unknown. Instrument used: Illumina HiSeq 1500. The public reads were reprocessed in TCRdb via fastp at Q25 and MiXCR, keeping in-frame beta chains. Duplicate CDR3 protein sequences are folded into a single record with the most common DNA and genes. This sample comprises some 800,000 distinct CDR3 sequences, about 30% of them detected only once. Around 12% of the sample goes to the ten largest clones. The sample's treatment or condition label, decoded: in vitro stimulation with specific CMV peptide epitopes to enrich CMV-specific T cells. Sequencing used cultured CD8+ T cells from PBMCs, obtained from culture after CMV antigen stimulation. Source of these receptors: a human donor in good health (CMV status not recorded). Some clones in this sample may be carry-over from other donors' samples.

This clonotype was seen at least ten times. This sequence joins TRBV7-6 and TRBJ2-3, with 11 bases lining up with TRBD2. The germline V gene encodes CDR1 SGHVS and CDR2 FNYEAQ. Losses at the gene ends were 5 bases for V and 2 bases for J; bases not matched to a gene: 12. The CDR3 is 18 amino acids. This CDR3 is CASSPLLSGGDLTDTQYF. The CDR3, as DNA: TGTGCCAGCAGCCCTCTCCTTAGCGGGGGGGATCTCACAGATACGCAGTATTTT.

V and J are TRBV6-6 and TRBJ1-2; D may be TRBD1 (5 bases). CDR3 length: 13 residues. Deletions cut 2 bases from V and 7 bases from J, with 11 bases between. Germline V gives CDR1 MNHNY, CDR2 SVGAGI (reference sequence). DNA of the CDR3: TGTGCCAGCAGTTACCCGGAGGGGTTTGGCTACACCTTC. Protein product: CASSYPEGFGYTF.

This clonotype has only a few counts. The V and J genes are TRBV7-2 and TRBJ2-7, with TRBD2 as a possible D gene (6 bases). Trimming shortened V by 4 bases and J by 5 bases, and 15 bases separated the two germline ends. The V gene's germline CDR1 is SGHTA and CDR2 FQGNSA. This CDR3 has 14 residues. The CDR3 region is CASSSLTSSDEQYV. The CDR3 DNA reads as TGTGCCAGCAGCTCTCTGACTAGTAGCGACGAGCAGTACGTC.

The chain combines TRBV6-5 with TRBJ1-2; D gene unclear. Germline CDR1 MNHEY, CDR2 SVGAGI. The CDR3 consists of 16 residues. The germline V and J ends were trimmed by 7 bases and 4 bases, with 22 bases remaining between them. CDR3 DNA sequence: TGTGCCAGCACCAGTCTACCCTGGACGTTACTCTATGGCTACACCTTC. This gives the protein CASTSLPWTLLYGYTF.

There are a few counts of this clonotype. V gene TRBV5-6 combines with J gene TRBJ2-1; tentatively, D is TRBD1 or TRBD2 (5 bases each). This CDR3 region has 13 residues. Germline CDR1 reads SGHDT; CDR2 reads YYEEEE. V gave up 4 bases and J gave up 8 bases, with 13 bases separating them. CDR3 sequence (DNA): TGTGCCAGCAGCCCGGGTGGGGACCATGAGCAGTTCTTC. Its protein is CASSPGGDHEQFF.

The chain carries TRBV12-3 or TRBV12-4 and TRBJ2-1; TRBD2 aligns across 10 bases. This CDR3 has 16 amino acids. V trimming: 2 bases; J trimming: 6 bases; junction bases outside the gene matches: 7. CDR3 protein: CASSLPSGGPSNEQFF. Written as DNA, the CDR3 is TGTGCCAGCAGTTTACCTAGCGGGGGCCCCTCCAATGAGCAGTTCTTC.

At least ten counts were recorded for this clonotype. The chain uses TRBV7-6 and TRBJ2-3, with 11 bases matching TRBD2. V lost 0 bases and J lost 4; bases outside the gene matches: 9. The CDR3 totals 18 residues. CDR1 and CDR2 (germline): SGHVS, FNYEAQ. DNA for the CDR3: TGTGCCAGCAGCTTAGCGGCTAGCGGGGGGCAGGGAGCAGATACGCAGTATTTT. Its protein is CASSLAASGGQGADTQYF.

This clonotype has more than one count but fewer than ten. The chain combines TRBV4-3 with TRBJ2-5; D might be TRBD2 (5 bases). V lost 4 bases, J lost 1 base, and 10 bases lay in between. The CDR3 consists of 14 residues. Per the germline V gene, CDR1 is LGHNA and CDR2 is YSLEER. CDR3 nucleotides: TGCGCCAGCAGCCGGACTCCCGTCCAAGAGACCCAGTACTTC. As protein: CASSRTPVQETQYF.

The chain joins TRBV12-5 to TRBJ2-3; possibly TRBD2 for D (6 bases). CDR1 is LGHNT and CDR2 is FRNRAP in the germline V gene. The V and J ends lost 11 bases and 0 bases respectively, with 18 bases between them. The CDR3 is 15 amino acids. CDR3 sequence: CAFQNRDWSTDTQYF. Here the CDR3 DNA reads TGTGCTTTTCAGAACCGGGACTGGAGCACAGATACGCAGTATTTT.

The rearrangement joins TRBV13 to TRBJ1-6; D is undetermined. The V gene lost 1 base and the J gene lost 0 bases, with 10 bases spanning the gap. CDR1 is PRHDT and CDR2 is FYEKMQ in the germline V gene (reference sequence). The CDR3 totals 17 residues. Written as DNA, the CDR3 is TGTGCCAGCAGCTTAGACGGCTCGAGCTCCTATAATTCACCCCTCCACTTT. Its protein is CASSLDGSSSYNSPLHF.

CDR3 sequence reads: CASSLTQKRLANYGYTF. In nucleotides, the CDR3 is TGTGCCAGCAGTTTAACACAGAAACGCCTAGCTAACTATGGCTACACCTTC. The chain links TRBV28 to TRBJ1-2; D call uncertain. The V end was cut by 2 bases, the J end by 0 bases, with 16 bases between. The germline V gene encodes CDR1 MDHEN and CDR2 SYDVKM. This CDR3 contains 17 residues.

This clonotype was counted once. The chain uses TRBV10-3 and TRBJ2-7, with 8 bases matching TRBD1. The CDR3 runs to 15 residues. From germline, CDR1 is ENHRY and CDR2 SYGVKD. The CDR3 DNA sequence: TGTGCCTTCAGCCCGGGACAGGCGAGCTCCTACGAGCAGTACGTC. Translated: CAFSPGQASSYEQYV.

This clonotype was detected ten times or more. This chain joins TRBV7-8 and TRBJ1-1; D perhaps matches TRBD1 (5 bases). The CDR3 covers 14 residues. CDR1 and CDR2 (germline): SGHVS, FQNEAQ. The V and J ends lost 3 bases and 4 bases respectively, with 12 bases between them. The CDR3 sequence: CASSFGQGITEAFF. CDR3 bases: TGTGCCAGCAGCTTTGGGCAGGGAATCACTGAAGCTTTCTTT.

V usage is TRBV7-9 and J usage is TRBJ2-5; no reliable D call. Per the germline V gene, CDR1 is SEHNR and CDR2 is FQNEAQ (reference sequence). The CDR3 runs to 15 residues. V lost 0 bases to trimming and J lost 3 bases, with 11 bases between them. The CDR3 DNA is TGTGCCAGCAGCTTAGCGCAAAGGGATGAAGAGACCCAGTACTTC. It is translated as CASSLAQRDEETQYF.

The CDR3 loop reads CASSSLPDRTDTQYF. The CDR3 DNA sequence: TGTGCCAGCAGTTCGCTACCCGACCGCACAGATACGCAGTATTTT. The V and J genes are TRBV6-4 and TRBJ2-3; D is ambiguous. Per germline, CDR1 MRHNA and CDR2 SNTAGT. Trimming took off 5 bases at V and 1 base at J, with 13 bases between the two ends. This CDR3 spans 15 amino acids.

This chain joins TRBV27 and TRBJ1-5, with 8 nucleotides matching TRBD1. The germline V gene encodes CDR1 MNHEY and CDR2 SMNVEV (reference sequence). CDR3 size: 15 residues. The trim removed 5 bases at V and 2 bases at J, leaving 5 bases unmatched. CDR3 coding DNA: TGTGCCAGCAGTGGACAGGGTTTACGCAATCAGCCCCAGCATTTT. Its translation: CASSGQGLRNQPQHF.

This clonotype occurred a few times. V usage is TRBV7-6 and J usage is TRBJ2-7; TRBD1 matches 8 bases. The J segment lost 7 bases and the V segment lost 0 bases, leaving 5 bases of the junction unmatched. CDR1 and CDR2 (germline): SGHVS, FNYEAQ. This CDR3 comprises 14 residues. The CDR3, as DNA: TGTGCCAGCAGCTTAGCCCAGGGGGCGAGGGAGCAGTACTTC. Translating it yields CASSLAQGAREQYF.

With respect to this clonotype: The junction differs from germline at one of its ends, possibly a read error. The rearrangement links TRBV6-5 to TRBJ2-1, with TRBD2 identical over 13 bases. Germline loops: CDR1 MNHEY, CDR2 SVGAGI. CDR3 length: 21 residues. The DNA of the CDR3 is TGTGCCAGCAGTTACGGACTAGCGGGGGAAACCAGCCTCAGCTCCTACAATAAGCAGTTCTTC. It translates to CASSYGLAGETSLSSYNKQFF.

The J gene is TRBJ2-3, the V gene TRBV7-9; 11 bases line up with TRBD1. V dropped 5 bases and J dropped 0; count of bases not matched to a gene: 7. CDR1 and CDR2 from the germline V gene are SEHNR and FQNEAQ (reference sequence). The CDR3 extends over 17 amino acids. The CDR3 protein is CASSTTGQGGSTDTQYF. The CDR3, as DNA: TGTGCCAGCAGCACCACGGGACAGGGGGGAAGCACAGATACGCAGTATTTT.

This chain joins TRBV4-3 and TRBJ2-5; the D gene is possibly TRBD2 (5 bases). CDR1 is LGHNA, CDR2 YSLEER, per germline. The V end lost 1 base, the J end lost 0 bases, and 9 bases lay between the germline ends. The CDR3 totals 15 residues. The CDR3 loop is CASSQGVAYQETQYF. Here the CDR3 DNA reads TGCGCCAGCAGCCAAGGGGTAGCGTACCAAGAGACCCAGTACTTC.

This clonotype was counted only a few times. The chain has TRBV28 and TRBJ1-5; D not resolved. V shed 6 bases and J shed 0 bases, with 12 bases lying between them. This CDR3 contains 15 residues. From germline, CDR1 is MDHEN and CDR2 SYDVKM. In DNA form, the CDR3 reads TGTGCCAGCAGGTTTGACGGGGATAGCAATCAGCCCCAGCATTTT. It is translated as CASRFDGDSNQPQHF.

This chain joins TRBV7-9 and TRBJ1-1; a weak D match, TRBD1 (6 bases). The V end was cut by 11 bases, the J end by 6 bases, with 13 bases between. Per germline, CDR1 SEHNR and CDR2 FQNEAQ (reference sequence). The CDR3 runs 11 residues. CDR3: CAWKDRPEAFF. CDR3 DNA: TGTGCCTGGAAAGACAGGCCTGAAGCTTTCTTT.

Many counts were recorded for this clonotype. In DNA, the CDR3 is TGTGCCAGCAGTTTAACGGGGACACTTTCTTGGTGGGTCACTGAAGCTTTCTTT. Its translation is CASSLTGTLSWWVTEAFF. This sequence joins TRBV12-3 or TRBV12-4 and TRBJ1-1, with D possibly matching TRBD1 (6 bases). The CDR3 is made up of 18 amino acids. V was trimmed by 2 bases and J by 4 bases, leaving 23 bases between them.